These T cell receptor beta chains were read from a single sample in a study of shared clonotypes between healthy human individuals. Libraries were prepared by immunoSEQ multiplex PCR; TCRdb keeps only in-frame clonotypes and omits some of them. The sample yields nearly 1 million clones, approximately 76% seen once. The sample taken for sequencing was memory CD4+ T cells sorted from blood. The origin of the receptors is a man younger than 35 in good health. Both conserved end residues are part of each CDR3. D genes are given only for firm matches. Clone size appears in some rows only: once, few, many, or a class for an expanded clone.

V	size	D	J	DNA	CDR3
TRBV9	.	TRBD1	TRBJ1-2	TGTGCCAGCAGCGCCCTCGACAGGGGGCTGAGGGATGGCTACACCTTC	CASSALDRGLRDGYTF
TRBV11-2	.	.	TRBJ2-5	TGTGCCAGCAGCCCTTTTTTCGGGGCAGAGACCCAGTACTTC	CASSPFFGAETQYF
TRBV12-5	once	.	TRBJ1-4	TGTGCTAGTGGTACGGACAGTCCTAATGAAAAACTGTTTTTT	CASGTDSPNEKLFF
TRBV7-9	.	.	TRBJ2-4	TGTGCCAGCAGCTTAGACCGAAACATTCAGTACTTC	CASSLDRNIQYF
TRBV7-8	once	.	TRBJ1-1	TGTGCCAGCAGCTTGACGGTTCGTACTGAAGCTTTCTTT	CASSLTVRTEAFF
TRBV7-2	.	.	TRBJ2-1	TGTGCCAGCATCCTCGACCCACCCTACGGGGAGCAGTTCTTC	CASILDPPYGEQFF
TRBV19	.	.	TRBJ1-1	TGTGCCAGTAGTATAGCAGGGGCCGGCGCTGAAGCTTTCTTT	CASSIAGAGAEAFF
TRBV7-9	.	TRBD2	TRBJ2-1	TGTGCCAGCAGCTCTGGACTAGCGGGGGAAGACAATGAGCAGTTCTTC	CASSSGLAGEDNEQFF
TRBV6-6	.	.	TRBJ2-7	TGTGCCAGCAGTTCTGGAGTCTACGAGCAGTACTTC	CASSSGVYEQYF
TRBV6-1	.	.	TRBJ1-6	TGTGCCAGCAGTGTAAGTCCTCATAATTCACCCCTCCACTTT	CASSVSPHNSPLHF
TRBV18	once	TRBD1	TRBJ2-3	TGTGCCAGCTCACTGGGGGACAGGCGAACAGATACGCAGTATTTT	CASSLGDRRTDTQYF
TRBV5-1	once	TRBD1	TRBJ2-2	TGCGCCAGCAGCGTGACCGGGACAGTGAGCGGGGAGCTGTTTTTT	CASSVTGTVSGELFF